This T cell receptor beta chain was retrieved from a study of shared clonotypes between healthy human individuals. In germline, CDR1 is MNHEY, CDR2 SMNVEV (reference sequence). This CDR3 is 15 amino acids long. V was trimmed by 3 bases and J by 3 bases, leaving 13 bases between them. Assay: immunoSEQ multiplex PCR; the TCRdb copy retains only in-frame clones and omits some. The data show about 2 million clones, about 94% seen once. Terminally differentiated effector memory CD45RA+ cells were excluded by CCR7 positive selection of CD45RO-negative cells. The source is a young man in good health. The chain joins TRBV27 to TRBJ2-3; D possibly corresponds to TRBD1 (6 bases). Material: naive CD8+ T cells sorted from blood. The CDR3 region is CASSFTGFLTDTQYF. For the CDR3, the DNA is TGTGCCAGCAGTTTCACAGGGTTCCTGACAGATACGCAGTATTTT.